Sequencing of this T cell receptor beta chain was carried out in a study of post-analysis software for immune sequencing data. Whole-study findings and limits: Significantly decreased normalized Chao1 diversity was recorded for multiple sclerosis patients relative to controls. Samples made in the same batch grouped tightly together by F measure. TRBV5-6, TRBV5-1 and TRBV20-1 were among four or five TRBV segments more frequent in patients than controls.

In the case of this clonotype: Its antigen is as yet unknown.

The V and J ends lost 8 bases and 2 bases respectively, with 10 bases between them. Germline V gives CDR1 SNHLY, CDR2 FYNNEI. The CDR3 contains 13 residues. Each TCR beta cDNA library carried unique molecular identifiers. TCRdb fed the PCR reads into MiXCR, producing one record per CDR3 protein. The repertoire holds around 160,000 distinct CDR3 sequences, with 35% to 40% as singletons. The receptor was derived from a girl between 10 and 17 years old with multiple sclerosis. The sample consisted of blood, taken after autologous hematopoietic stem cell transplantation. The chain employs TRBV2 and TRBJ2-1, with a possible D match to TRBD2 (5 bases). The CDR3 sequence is CASYEGPYNEQFF. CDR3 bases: TGTGCCAGCTACGAGGGCCCCTACAATGAGCAGTTCTTC. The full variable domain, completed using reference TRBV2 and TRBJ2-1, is EPEVTQTPSHQVTQMGQEVILRCVPISNHLYFYWYRQILGQKVEFLVSFYNNEISEKSEIFDDQFSVERPDGSNFTLKIRSTKLEDSAMYFCASYEGPYNEQFFGPGTRLTVL.